Below, 15 T cell receptor beta chains from the same sample are listed, as sequenced in a study of OX40 agonist ivuxolimab in advanced cancers. Only in-frame clones appear in the TCRdb table, and some are missing; sequencing was by immunoSEQ multiplex PCR. The sample consists of approximately 39,000 clones, 79% of them appearing once. The input for sequencing was CD4+ or CD8+ T cells sorted from blood, taken in a trial of the OX40 agonist ivuxolimab. The receptor set was obtained from an adult with an advanced solid tumor such as melanoma, head and neck, liver or kidney cancer.

This clone has only a few counts. The rearrangement links TRBV27 to TRBJ2-2; the D is unclear. Germline CDR1 reads MNHEY; CDR2 reads SMNVEV (reference sequence). This CDR3 is built from 17 residues. The V end was cut by 4 bases, the J end by 4 bases, with 19 bases between. Written as DNA, the CDR3 is TGTGCCAGCAGTTCCGATAATCCGATCACCGCCACCGGGGAGCTGTTTTTT. Protein sequence: CASSSDNPITATGELFF.

The chain couples TRBV18 to TRBJ1-1; no definite D call. The CDR3 is made up of 14 amino acids. V was trimmed by 0 bases and J by 8 bases, leaving 13 bases between them. Germline V gene data show CDR1 as KGHSH and CDR2 as LQKENI. CDR3 amino acids: CASSPPGFNQEAFF. The CDR3 DNA sequence: TGTGCCAGCTCACCACCAGGGTTCAATCAGGAAGCTTTCTTT.

This clone showed up just once. The chain combines TRBV7-9 with TRBJ1-1; 10 positions agree with TRBD1. Germline trimming cut 5 bases from V and 4 bases from J; bases unmatched to any gene: 4. The germline V gene has CDR1 SEHNR and CDR2 FQNEAQ (reference sequence). This CDR3 is 14 amino acids long. The CDR3 region has the DNA TGTGCCAGCAGCAGGGACAGGGGCGGCACTGAAGCTTTCTTT. Translated: CASSRDRGGTEAFF. Full variable domain (outside the CDR3, taken from reference TRBV7-9 and TRBJ1-1): DTGVSQNPRHKITKRGQNVTFRCDPISEHNRLYWYRQTLGQGPEFLTYFQNEAQLEKSRLLSDRFSAERPKGSFSTLEIQRTEQGDSAMYLCASSRDRGGTEAFFGQGTRLTVV.

The gene calls are TRBV20-1 and TRBJ2-7, with D possibly being TRBD2 (6 bases). Germline assignment: CDR1 DFQATT and CDR2 SNEGSKA (reference sequence). The CDR3 consists of 11 residues. V lost 0 bases, J lost 12 bases, and 12 bases lay in between. CDR3 sequence: CSARDGGLGYF. CDR3 nucleotide sequence: TGCAGTGCTAGAGACGGGGGACTCGGGTACTTC.

The gene calls are TRBV7-8 and TRBJ2-3; perhaps TRBD2 as D (5 bases). V lost 4 bases and J lost 4, with 18 bases in between. Germline V gene data show CDR1 as SGHVS and CDR2 as FQNEAQ. The CDR3 consists of 16 residues. DNA of the CDR3: TGTGCCAGCAGCTCGCGTACGATCAAGGGAGCAGATACGCAGTATTTT. It specifies CASSSRTIKGADTQYF.

This rearrangement joins TRBV7-6 to TRBJ1-4, with D perhaps matching TRBD1 (6 bases). The CDR3 spans 18 residues. V gave up 1 base and J gave up 4 bases, with 19 bases separating them. CDR1 is SGHVS and CDR2 is FNYEAQ in the germline V gene. The CDR3 loop reads CASSLEQGLVPYNEKLFF. The DNA for the CDR3 is TGTGCCAGCAGCTTAGAACAGGGATTAGTCCCATATAATGAAAAACTGTTTTTT.

This chain uses TRBV9 with TRBJ1-2, with 8 bases that match TRBD1. Germline values: CDR1 SGDLS, CDR2 YYNGEE. The length of the CDR3 is 15 residues. Unmatched junction bases numbered 7, after V lost 3 bases and J lost 3 bases. This chain's CDR3 is CASSGRDRTHYGYTF. CDR3 DNA sequence: TGTGCCAGCAGCGGCCGGGACAGGACCCACTATGGCTACACCTTC.

This chain uses TRBV28 with TRBJ2-1, with 9 bases that match TRBD2. Germline CDR1 is MDHEN and CDR2 is SYDVKM. This CDR3 contains 16 residues. V lost 5 bases, J lost 6 bases, and 11 bases stayed unmatched. The CDR3, as DNA: TGTGCCAGCAGTGAGGGAGCGGGGGGACTTAGCAATGAGCAGTTCTTC. Amino acid sequence: CASSEGAGGLSNEQFF.

This clone was detected only a few times. The chain joins TRBV29-1 to TRBJ2-1, with TRBD1 identical over 11 bases. CDR3 size: 14 residues. Germline CDR1 and CDR2: SQVTM and ANQGSEA. V was pared by 7 bases and J by 2 bases, with 4 bases of the junction left unmatched. This CDR3 is CSGRTGGPYNEQFF. The CDR3 DNA reads as TGCAGCGGCCGGACAGGGGGCCCCTACAATGAGCAGTTCTTC.

The chain has TRBV6-5 and TRBJ2-7, with D perhaps TRBD1 or TRBD2 (5 bases each). V was shortened by 0 bases and J by 1 base, with 13 bases between the two germline ends. CDR1 is MNHEY, CDR2 SVGAGI, per germline. This CDR3 is built from 16 residues. The CDR3 loop reads CASSYSSGTASYEQYF. The CDR3 DNA is TGTGCCAGCAGTTACTCTTCCGGGACGGCTTCCTACGAGCAGTACTTC.

This chain joins TRBV19 and TRBJ1-1, with unresolved D. V lost 10 bases to trimming and J lost 0 bases, with 6 bases between them. The CDR3 length is 11 residues. CDR1 and CDR2 (germline): LNHDA, SQIVND (reference sequence). CDR3 bases: TGTGCCACCAGGCTGAACACTGAAGCTTTCTTT. Protein product: CATRLNTEAFF.

V usage is TRBV6-1 and J usage is TRBJ1-2; 8 bases are a match to TRBD1. Trimming took 7 bases from V and 6 from J; bases not matched to a gene: 7. This CDR3 has 13 amino acids. Per germline, CDR1 MNHNS and CDR2 SASEGT. CDR3 bases: TGTGCCAGCACCTCGGACAGGGTAGATGGCTACACCTTC. It codes for CASTSDRVDGYTF.

The chain couples TRBV14 to TRBJ2-3; D is unclear. Deletions cut 5 bases from V and 1 base from J, with 10 bases between. The CDR3 totals 14 residues. Germline-derived CDR1 and CDR2 are SGHDN and FVKESK. CDR3 protein: CASSDYRGTDTQYF. CDR3 nucleotide sequence: TGTGCCAGCAGCGATTATAGGGGCACAGATACGCAGTATTTT.

This chain joins TRBV6-1 and TRBJ1-2; the match to TRBD1 covers 9 bases. V was pared by 7 bases and J by 8 bases, with 11 bases of the junction left unmatched. The CDR3 extends over 14 amino acids. The germline gives CDR1 MNHNS, CDR2 SASEGT. CDR3 sequence: CASTSLDRGYGYTF. In DNA form, the CDR3 reads TGTGCCAGCACCAGCCTGGACAGGGGTTACGGCTACACCTTC.

The rearrangement joins TRBV19 to TRBJ1-5; 7 bases align to TRBD1. Germline V gives CDR1 LNHDA, CDR2 SQIVND (reference sequence). CDR3 length: 18 residues. The V and J ends lost 5 bases and 0 bases, in that order; junction bases with no gene match: 13. The CDR3 DNA follows: TGTGCCAGTAGTCCACCCCTTGGGACAGTTAATAGCAATCAGCCCCAGCATTTT. Protein product: CASSPPLGTVNSNQPQHF. The entire variable domain, with the rest obtained from reference TRBV19 and TRBJ1-5, is as follows: DGGITQSPKYLFRKEGQNVTLSCEQNLNHDAMYWYRQDPGQGLRLIYYSQIVNDFQKGDIAEGYSVSREKKESFPLTVTSAQKNPTAFYLCASSPPLGTVNSNQPQHFGDGTRLSIL.